A selection of T cell receptor beta chains follows, all from one sample in a study of blood T cell repertoires in COVID-19. Libraries were prepared by immunoSEQ multiplex PCR; TCRdb keeps only in-frame clonotypes and omits some of them. The profile shows about 220,000 clones, about four fifths of them singletons. Sequenced input: PBMCs or T cells enriched from blood (not recorded which). The receptors here all came from a woman in her fifties or sixties who had recovered from COVID-19. CDR3s include the opening cysteine and the closing phenylalanine or tryptophan. The order of the fields is J gene, D gene, V gene, clone size, CDR3 DNA, CDR3 protein. A D gene is named only where the DNA matches it firmly. A row's size may be missing; if present it is once, few, many or a size class.

J gene: TRBJ2-5
D gene: TRBD2
V gene: TRBV7-2
clone size: .
CDR3 DNA: TGTGCCAGCAGCTTAGTAGGGACTAGCGGGGGCGGGGAGACCCAGTACTTC
CDR3 protein: CASSLVGTSGGGETQYF

J gene: TRBJ2-7
D gene: TRBD2
V gene: TRBV6-1
clone size: .
CDR3 DNA: TGTGCCAGCAGTGGTAACCGAGCGGGAAACCCCTACGAGCAGTACTTC
CDR3 protein: CASSGNRAGNPYEQYF

J gene: TRBJ2-7
D gene: .
V gene: TRBV11-2
clone size: .
CDR3 DNA: TGTGCCAGCAGCTTAGTACGGGTCAGCCCCTACGAGCAGTACTTC
CDR3 protein: CASSLVRVSPYEQYF

J gene: TRBJ2-7
D gene: .
V gene: TRBV3-1/TRBV3-2
clone size: .
CDR3 DNA: TGTGCCAGCAGCAGGTTTGGGGAGGGGGACCCTTACGAGCAGTACTTC
CDR3 protein: CASSRFGEGDPYEQYF

J gene: TRBJ1-2
D gene: .
V gene: TRBV5-5
clone size: .
CDR3 DNA: TGTGCCAGCACCCTTGGGCCCTCCGGGGGTTACTATGGCTACACCTTC
CDR3 protein: CASTLGPSGGYYGYTF

J gene: TRBJ2-5
D gene: .
V gene: TRBV7-3
clone size: .
CDR3 DNA: TGTGCCAGCAGCTCGACTGGATCAGAGACCCAGTACTTC
CDR3 protein: CASSSTGSETQYF

J gene: TRBJ2-2
D gene: TRBD1
V gene: TRBV7-9
clone size: .
CDR3 DNA: TGTGCCAGCAGCTTTAGGACAGGGGGCTCCGGGGAGCTGTTTTTT
CDR3 protein: CASSFRTGGSGELFF

J gene: TRBJ2-2
D gene: .
V gene: TRBV27
clone size: .
CDR3 DNA: TGTGCCAGCAGTTTATCTAGGGGAGGCACCGGGGAGCTGTTTTTT
CDR3 protein: CASSLSRGGTGELFF

J gene: TRBJ2-7
D gene: TRBD1
V gene: TRBV5-1
clone size: few
CDR3 DNA: TGCGCCAGCTCCACGCGCGGGGGAAGACAGGGGGCCTACGAGCAGTACTTC
CDR3 protein: CASSTRGGRQGAYEQYF

J gene: TRBJ2-7
D gene: .
V gene: TRBV13
clone size: .
CDR3 DNA: TGTGCCATATCGCGGGGATACGAGCAGTACTTC
CDR3 protein: CAISRGYEQYF

J gene: TRBJ1-2
D gene: TRBD1
V gene: TRBV10-3
clone size: .
CDR3 DNA: TGTGCCATCACCACTACCGGGACAGGGATTTCCGCCTATGGCTACACCTTC
CDR3 protein: CAITTTGTGISAYGYTF

J gene: TRBJ1-6
D gene: .
V gene: TRBV4-2
clone size: .
CDR3 DNA: TGTGCCAGCAGCCAAGATCTGGGGGGGGATTCACCCCTCCACTTT
CDR3 protein: CASSQDLGGDSPLHF

J gene: TRBJ1-5
D gene: .
V gene: TRBV19
clone size: .
CDR3 DNA: TGTGCCAGTAGTTCGGGGAGCGAATCCCGGCCCCCCCAGCATTTT
CDR3 protein: CASSSGSESRPPQHF

J gene: TRBJ2-7
D gene: .
V gene: TRBV18
clone size: .
CDR3 DNA: TGTGCCAGCTCGACAGGTATTCGCTCCTACGAGCAGTACTTC
CDR3 protein: CASSTGIRSYEQYF

J gene: TRBJ2-3
D gene: .
V gene: TRBV7-6
clone size: .
CDR3 DNA: TGTGCCAGCAGCTTATATGGGGGGAGGACAGATACGCAGTATTTT
CDR3 protein: CASSLYGGRTDTQYF

J gene: TRBJ2-3
D gene: TRBD1
V gene: TRBV5-4
clone size: .
CDR3 DNA: TGTGCCAGCAGCAAGACTGACAGGGTGAGGGGCACAGATACGCAGTATTTT
CDR3 protein: CASSKTDRVRGTDTQYF

J gene: TRBJ2-3
D gene: TRBD2
V gene: TRBV5-1
clone size: .
CDR3 DNA: TGCGCCAGCAGCTTAAGGGTAGCGGGGGCTAGCACAGATACGCAGTATTTT
CDR3 protein: CASSLRVAGASTDTQYF

J gene: TRBJ2-7
D gene: .
V gene: TRBV5-5
clone size: .
CDR3 DNA: TGTGCCAGCAGCGCGGGCGGACTCACTAGCTCCTACGAGCAGTACTTC
CDR3 protein: CASSAGGLTSSYEQYF

J gene: TRBJ1-1
D gene: .
V gene: TRBV2
clone size: .
CDR3 DNA: TGTGCCAGCAGTGACGGAGAGAACACTGAAGCTTTCTTT
CDR3 protein: CASSDGENTEAFF

J gene: TRBJ2-1
D gene: TRBD1
V gene: TRBV4-2
clone size: .
CDR3 DNA: TGTGCCAGCAGCGTATCCGAGGGACAGGGAAACAATGAGCAGTTCTTC
CDR3 protein: CASSVSEGQGNNEQFF

J gene: TRBJ2-1
D gene: TRBD2
V gene: TRBV6-5
clone size: .
CDR3 DNA: TGTGCCAGCAGTAGACTAGCGGGGGGGCGGAATGAGCAGTTCTTC
CDR3 protein: CASSRLAGGRNEQFF

J gene: TRBJ1-2
D gene: .
V gene: TRBV5-4
clone size: .
CDR3 DNA: TGTGCCAGCAGCTTTAACGGGGGTAACTATGGCTACACCTTC
CDR3 protein: CASSFNGGNYGYTF

J gene: TRBJ2-3
D gene: TRBD2
V gene: TRBV7-7
clone size: .
CDR3 DNA: TGTGCCAGCAGCCCCGGGACTAGCGGGAGCGTGAAAGATACGCAGTATTTT
CDR3 protein: CASSPGTSGSVKDTQYF

J gene: TRBJ1-6
D gene: .
V gene: TRBV7-6
clone size: .
CDR3 DNA: TGTGCCAGCAGCCCGTTACCGGGGAATTCACCCCTCCACTTT
CDR3 protein: CASSPLPGNSPLHF

J gene: TRBJ2-2
D gene: .
V gene: TRBV7-2
clone size: .
CDR3 DNA: TGTGCCAGCAGCTTACCTCGGGTAGAGAACACCGGGGAGCTGTTTTTT
CDR3 protein: CASSLPRVENTGELFF

J gene: TRBJ1-5
D gene: .
V gene: TRBV3-1/TRBV3-2
clone size: .
CDR3 DNA: TGTGCCAGCAGCTTAGGAGGGTTCGGCAATCAGCCCCAGCATTTT
CDR3 protein: CASSLGGFGNQPQHF

J gene: TRBJ1-1
D gene: .
V gene: TRBV7-2
clone size: .
CDR3 DNA: TGTGCCAGCAGCTTATTGGCGGGGGGCGGCACTGAAGCTTTCTTT
CDR3 protein: CASSLLAGGGTEAFF

J gene: TRBJ2-2
D gene: TRBD2
V gene: TRBV24-1
clone size: .
CDR3 DNA: TGTGCCACCAGTCCTGCTAGCGGGGGGCCCGGCCGGGGCGGGGAGCTGTTTTTT
CDR3 protein: CATSPASGGPGRGGELFF

J gene: TRBJ2-7
D gene: .
V gene: TRBV18
clone size: .
CDR3 DNA: TGTGCCAGCTCACCAAACAACTACGAGCAGTACTTC
CDR3 protein: CASSPNNYEQYF

J gene: TRBJ1-2
D gene: TRBD1
V gene: TRBV13
clone size: few
CDR3 DNA: TGTGCCAGCAGCTTGACAGGGGAGCAGGATGGCTACACCTTC
CDR3 protein: CASSLTGEQDGYTF

J gene: TRBJ2-3
D gene: TRBD2
V gene: TRBV7-9
clone size: once
CDR3 DNA: TGTGCCAGCAGCGTCCCCGGGGGGGGGATAACAGATACGCAGTATTTT
CDR3 protein: CASSVPGGGITDTQYF

J gene: TRBJ2-1
D gene: .
V gene: TRBV10-3
clone size: .
CDR3 DNA: TGTGCCATCAGTGAGTCGGCGGGCGCCCGTCCAGGTGAGCAGTTCTTC
CDR3 protein: CAISESAGARPGEQFF

J gene: TRBJ1-1
D gene: .
V gene: TRBV6-5
clone size: .
CDR3 DNA: TGTGCCAGCAGTCCAAGAGGGGGGAACACTGAAGCTTTCTTT
CDR3 protein: CASSPRGGNTEAFF

J gene: TRBJ2-7
D gene: TRBD1
V gene: TRBV3-1/TRBV3-2
clone size: once
CDR3 DNA: TGTGCCAGCAGCCCCTGGACAGGGGCAAACTACGAGCAGTACTTC
CDR3 protein: CASSPWTGANYEQYF

J gene: TRBJ1-2
D gene: TRBD1
V gene: TRBV19
clone size: .
CDR3 DNA: TGTGCCAGTAAAAGGGGGACAGGCAACTATGGCTACACCTTC
CDR3 protein: CASKRGTGNYGYTF

J gene: TRBJ1-3
D gene: .
V gene: TRBV9
clone size: .
CDR3 DNA: TGTGCCAGCAGCGTAGCCGGACAGAGCTCTGGAAACACCATATATTTT
CDR3 protein: CASSVAGQSSGNTIYF

J gene: TRBJ1-5
D gene: TRBD1
V gene: TRBV7-8
clone size: .
CDR3 DNA: TGTGCCAGCAGCCAAGACAGGGCTTATCAGCCCCAGCATTTT
CDR3 protein: CASSQDRAYQPQHF

J gene: TRBJ2-5
D gene: TRBD1
V gene: TRBV2
clone size: .
CDR3 DNA: TGTGCCAGCAAGGGAGGACAGGGTAGAGAGACCCAGTACTTC
CDR3 protein: CASKGGQGRETQYF

J gene: TRBJ2-2
D gene: TRBD2
V gene: TRBV7-9
clone size: .
CDR3 DNA: TGTGCCAGCAGCTTCGAGCGGGGAACGAACACCGGGGAGCTGTTTTTT
CDR3 protein: CASSFERGTNTGELFF

J gene: TRBJ1-1
D gene: TRBD1
V gene: TRBV5-1
clone size: .
CDR3 DNA: TGCGCCAGCAGCTTGGGACAGGGGGCGGATGCTTTCTTT
CDR3 protein: CASSLGQGADAFF

J gene: TRBJ1-2
D gene: TRBD1
V gene: TRBV9
clone size: .
CDR3 DNA: TGTGCCAGCAGCTCTTCCTGGACAGGCCAAGGCTACACCTTC
CDR3 protein: CASSSSWTGQGYTF

J gene: TRBJ1-2
D gene: TRBD1
V gene: TRBV19
clone size: .
CDR3 DNA: TGTGCCAGTAGAACCCGGACAGGGAATAATCAGGGCTACACCTTC
CDR3 protein: CASRTRTGNNQGYTF

J gene: TRBJ2-1
D gene: TRBD2
V gene: TRBV7-9
clone size: .
CDR3 DNA: TGTGCCAGCAGCTTAGGACTAGCGGAGTCCTACAATGAGCAGTTCTTC
CDR3 protein: CASSLGLAESYNEQFF

J gene: TRBJ2-2
D gene: TRBD2
V gene: TRBV7-9
clone size: .
CDR3 DNA: TGTGCCAGCAGCTTCCTGGGCGGGAGAAACGACGGGGAGCTGTTTTTT
CDR3 protein: CASSFLGGRNDGELFF

J gene: TRBJ1-2
D gene: TRBD1
V gene: TRBV28
clone size: .
CDR3 DNA: TGTGCCAGCAGGGGATCGGGACAGGGGGACTATGGCTACACCTTC
CDR3 protein: CASRGSGQGDYGYTF

J gene: TRBJ2-7
D gene: .
V gene: TRBV4-1
clone size: .
CDR3 DNA: TGCGCCAGCAGCCCCCGGGTAGGTGGCTACGAGCAGTACTTC
CDR3 protein: CASSPRVGGYEQYF

J gene: TRBJ1-5
D gene: .
V gene: TRBV6-2/TRBV6-3
clone size: .
CDR3 DNA: TGTGCCAGCAGTTCCGTTTCGTCGGGGCAGCCCCAGCATTTT
CDR3 protein: CASSSVSSGQPQHF

J gene: TRBJ1-2
D gene: .
V gene: TRBV4-2
clone size: .
CDR3 DNA: TGTGCCAGCAGCCGGGGGCTGGCAGAATCGGCCCTCTACACCTTC
CDR3 protein: CASSRGLAESALYTF

J gene: TRBJ2-5
D gene: .
V gene: TRBV29-1
clone size: .
CDR3 DNA: TGCAGCACCCTCCAGAACAGAGATATACAAGAGACCCAGTACTTC
CDR3 protein: CSTLQNRDIQETQYF

J gene: TRBJ1-2
D gene: .
V gene: TRBV7-2
clone size: once
CDR3 DNA: TGTGCCAGCAGCTCAGACGGGATGGGGGCCGGTGGCTACACCTTC
CDR3 protein: CASSSDGMGAGGYTF

J gene: TRBJ2-5
D gene: TRBD2
V gene: TRBV3-1/TRBV3-2
clone size: .
CDR3 DNA: TGTGCCAGCGCGACTAGCGGGCAAGAGACCCAGTACTTC
CDR3 protein: CASATSGQETQYF

J gene: TRBJ2-3
D gene: .
V gene: TRBV5-1
clone size: .
CDR3 DNA: TGCGCCAGCAGGGCGGACTCAGCCACAGATACGCAGTATTTT
CDR3 protein: CASRADSATDTQYF